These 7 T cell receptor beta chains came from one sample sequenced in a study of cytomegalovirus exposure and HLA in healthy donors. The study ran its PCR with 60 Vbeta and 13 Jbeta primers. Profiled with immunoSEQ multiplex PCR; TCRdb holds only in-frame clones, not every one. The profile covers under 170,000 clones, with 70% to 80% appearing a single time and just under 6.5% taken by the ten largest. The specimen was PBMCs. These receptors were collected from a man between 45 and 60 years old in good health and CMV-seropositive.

The CDR3 nucleotides read TGTGCCAGTAGTATAGAGCACAGGGTATCAAGCTACGAGCAGTACTTC. Its protein product is CASSIEHRVSSYEQYF. The rearrangement uses TRBV19 and TRBJ2-7, with D maybe TRBD1 (6 bases). The V end lost 0 bases, the J end lost 3 bases, and 15 bases lay between the germline ends. CDR1 LNHDA and CDR2 SQIVND come from the germline V gene (reference sequence). This CDR3 is 16 amino acids long. Full variable domain (outside the CDR3, taken from reference TRBV19 and TRBJ2-7): DGGITQSPKYLFRKEGQNVTLSCEQNLNHDAMYWYRQDPGQGLRLIYYSQIVNDFQKGDIAEGYSVSREKKESFPLTVTSAQKNPTAFYLCASSIEHRVSSYEQYFGPGTRLTVT.

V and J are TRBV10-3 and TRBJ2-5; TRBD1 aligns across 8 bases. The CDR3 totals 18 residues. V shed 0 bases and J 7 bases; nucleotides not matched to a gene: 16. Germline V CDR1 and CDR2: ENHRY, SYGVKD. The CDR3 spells CAISESKTGQAVEGTQYF. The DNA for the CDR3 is TGTGCCATCAGTGAGTCGAAAACGGGACAGGCCGTGGAAGGGACCCAGTACTTC.

The CDR3 DNA sequence: TGCGCCAGCAGCTTCTGGCTAGCGGGAAACACCGGGGAGCTGTTTTTT. It translates to CASSFWLAGNTGELFF. V usage is TRBV5-1 and J usage is TRBJ2-2, with 9 nucleotides matching TRBD2. Germline V CDR1 and CDR2: SGHRS, YFSETQ. The CDR3 totals 16 residues. Unmatched junction bases numbered 4, after V lost 2 bases and J lost 2 bases.

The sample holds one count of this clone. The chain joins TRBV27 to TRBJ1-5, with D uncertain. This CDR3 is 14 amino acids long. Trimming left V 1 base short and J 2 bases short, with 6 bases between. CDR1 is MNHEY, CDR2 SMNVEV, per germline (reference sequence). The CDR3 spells CASSLWGGNQPQHF. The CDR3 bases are TGTGCCAGCAGTTTATGGGGAGGCAATCAGCCCCAGCATTTT.

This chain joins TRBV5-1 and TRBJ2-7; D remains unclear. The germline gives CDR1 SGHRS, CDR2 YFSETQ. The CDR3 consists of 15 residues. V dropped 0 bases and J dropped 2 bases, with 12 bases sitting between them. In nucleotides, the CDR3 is TGCGCCAGCAGCTTGGAGGATAGCACTACCTACGAGCAGTACTTC. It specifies CASSLEDSTTYEQYF.

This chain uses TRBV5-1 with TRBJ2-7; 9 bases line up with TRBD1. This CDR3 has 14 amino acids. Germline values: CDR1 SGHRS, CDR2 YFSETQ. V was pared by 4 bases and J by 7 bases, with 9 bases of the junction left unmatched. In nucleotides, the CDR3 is TGCGCCAGCAGCATCCGGGACAGGGTGGGTGAGCAGTACTTC. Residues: CASSIRDRVGEQYF.

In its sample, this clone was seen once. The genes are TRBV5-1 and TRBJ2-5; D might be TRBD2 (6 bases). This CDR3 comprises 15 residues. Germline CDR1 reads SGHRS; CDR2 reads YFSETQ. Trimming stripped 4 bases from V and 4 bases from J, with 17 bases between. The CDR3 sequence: CASSVGAGIRETQYF. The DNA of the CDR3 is TGCGCCAGCAGCGTCGGCGCGGGAATACGAGAGACCCAGTACTTC.